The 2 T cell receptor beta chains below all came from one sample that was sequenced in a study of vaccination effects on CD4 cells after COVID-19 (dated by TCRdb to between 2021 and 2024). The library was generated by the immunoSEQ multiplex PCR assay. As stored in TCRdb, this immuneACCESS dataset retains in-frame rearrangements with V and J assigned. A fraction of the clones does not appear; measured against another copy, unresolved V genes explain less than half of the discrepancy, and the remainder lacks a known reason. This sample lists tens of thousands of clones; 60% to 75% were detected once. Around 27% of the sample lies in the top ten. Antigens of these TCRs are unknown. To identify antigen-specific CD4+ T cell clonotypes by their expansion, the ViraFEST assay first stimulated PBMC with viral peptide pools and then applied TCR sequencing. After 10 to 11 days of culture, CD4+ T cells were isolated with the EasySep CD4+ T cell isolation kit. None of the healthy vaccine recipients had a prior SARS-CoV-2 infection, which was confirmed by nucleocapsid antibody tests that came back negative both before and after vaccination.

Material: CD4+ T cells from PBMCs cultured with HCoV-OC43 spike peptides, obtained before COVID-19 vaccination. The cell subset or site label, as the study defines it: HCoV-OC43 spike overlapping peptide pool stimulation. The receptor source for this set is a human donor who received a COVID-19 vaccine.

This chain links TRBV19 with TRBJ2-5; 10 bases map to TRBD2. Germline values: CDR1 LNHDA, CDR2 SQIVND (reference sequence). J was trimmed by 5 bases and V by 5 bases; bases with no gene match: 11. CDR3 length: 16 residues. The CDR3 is CASSRASGGLGETQYF. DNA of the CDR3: TGTGCCAGTAGTCGGGCTAGCGGGGGACTCGGGGAGACCCAGTACTTC.

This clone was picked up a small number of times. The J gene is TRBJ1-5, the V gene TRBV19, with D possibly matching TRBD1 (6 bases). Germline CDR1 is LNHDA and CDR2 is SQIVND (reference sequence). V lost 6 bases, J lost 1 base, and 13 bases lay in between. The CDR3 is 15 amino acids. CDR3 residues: CASRLGQMSNQPQHF. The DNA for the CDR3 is TGTGCCAGTAGGTTGGGACAAATGAGCAATCAGCCCCAGCATTTT.